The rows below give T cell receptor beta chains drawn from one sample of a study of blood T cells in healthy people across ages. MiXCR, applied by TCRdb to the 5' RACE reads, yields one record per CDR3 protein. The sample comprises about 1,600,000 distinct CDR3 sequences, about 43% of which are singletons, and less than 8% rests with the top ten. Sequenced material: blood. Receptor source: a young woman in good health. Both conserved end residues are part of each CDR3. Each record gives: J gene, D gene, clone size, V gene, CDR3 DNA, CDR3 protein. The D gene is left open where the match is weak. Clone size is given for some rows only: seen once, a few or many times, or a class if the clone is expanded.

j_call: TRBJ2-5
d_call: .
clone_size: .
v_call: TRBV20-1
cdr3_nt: TGCAGTGTGAGGGTGCCAGGACGAGAGACCCAGTACTTC
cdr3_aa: CSVRVPGRETQYF

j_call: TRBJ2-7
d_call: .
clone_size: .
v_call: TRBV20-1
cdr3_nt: TGCAGTGCTATACGTAGGGGCGAGGGCTACGAGCAGTACTTC
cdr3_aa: CSAIRRGEGYEQYF

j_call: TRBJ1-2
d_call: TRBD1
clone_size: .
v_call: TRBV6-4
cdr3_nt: TGTGCCAGCAGTGACTCAACAGGGGGCCGCTATGGCTACACCTTC
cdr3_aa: CASSDSTGGRYGYTF

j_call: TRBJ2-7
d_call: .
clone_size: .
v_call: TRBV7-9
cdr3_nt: TGTGCCAGCAGCATCCCCCCCGGCGGACAGCAATTTACCTACGAGCAGTACTTC
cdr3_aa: CASSIPPGGQQFTYEQYF

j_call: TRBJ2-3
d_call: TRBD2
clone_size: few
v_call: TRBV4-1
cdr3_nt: TGCGCCAGCAGCCCCACCGGGGCGGGGGGAGGGAAGGATACGCAGTATTTT
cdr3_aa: CASSPTGAGGGKDTQYF

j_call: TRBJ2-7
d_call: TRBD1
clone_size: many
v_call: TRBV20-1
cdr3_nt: TGCAGTGCTCCTAATAAGGGGACAGATTACGAGCAGTACTTC
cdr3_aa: CSAPNKGTDYEQYF

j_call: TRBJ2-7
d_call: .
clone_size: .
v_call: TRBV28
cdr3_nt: TGTGCCAGCAGTTGGGGGGTGGAAGGGTATGGCTACGAGCAGTACTTC
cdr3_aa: CASSWGVEGYGYEQYF

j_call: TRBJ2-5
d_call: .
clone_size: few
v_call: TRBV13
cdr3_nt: TGTGCCAGCAGCTTGCGGACTACCATACAAGAGACCCAGTACTTC
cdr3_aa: CASSLRTTIQETQYF

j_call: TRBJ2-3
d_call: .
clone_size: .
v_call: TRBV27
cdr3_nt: TGTGCCAGTAGGGGATCGGGGTACGATACGCAGTATTTT
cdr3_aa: CASRGSGYDTQYF

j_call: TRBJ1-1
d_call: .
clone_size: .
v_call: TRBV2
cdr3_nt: TGTGCCAGCAGTGAACGGAGGCAGAACACTAAAGCTTTCTTT
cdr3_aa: CASSERRQNTKAFF

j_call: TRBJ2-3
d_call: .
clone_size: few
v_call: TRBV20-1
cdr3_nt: TGCAGTGGGGGTTTTGGCGCGGATACGCAGTATTTT
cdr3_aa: CSGGFGADTQYF

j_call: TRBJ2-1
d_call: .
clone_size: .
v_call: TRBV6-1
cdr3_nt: TGTGCCAGCAGTGACCGACTGTTTAGCTCCTACAATGAGCAGTTCTTC
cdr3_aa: CASSDRLFSSYNEQFF

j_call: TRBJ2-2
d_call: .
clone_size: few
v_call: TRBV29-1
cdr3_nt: TGCAGCGTCTCTTGGGGGGCCACCGGGGAGCTGTTTTTT
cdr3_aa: CSVSWGATGELFF

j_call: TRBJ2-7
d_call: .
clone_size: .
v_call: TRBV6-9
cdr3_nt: TGTGCCAGCCATCGGACTTCGGTGATGGAACGCTTTTGGGGGTACTTC
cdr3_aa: CASHRTSVMERFWGYF

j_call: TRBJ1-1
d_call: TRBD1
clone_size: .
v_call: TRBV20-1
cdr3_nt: TGCAGTGCCTCACCCGGGACAGGGACCACTGAAGCTTTCTTT
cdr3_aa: CSASPGTGTTEAFF

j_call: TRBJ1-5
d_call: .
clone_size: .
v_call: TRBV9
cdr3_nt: TGTGCCAACCTAAGACAGGAATTTAGCAATCAGCCCCAGCATTTT
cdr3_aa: CANLRQEFSNQPQHF

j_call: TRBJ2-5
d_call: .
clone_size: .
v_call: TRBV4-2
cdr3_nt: TGTGCCAGCAGCCGACCCCCTGGGAGTGCGGGGGCTGAGACCCAGTACTTC
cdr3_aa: CASSRPPGSAGAETQYF

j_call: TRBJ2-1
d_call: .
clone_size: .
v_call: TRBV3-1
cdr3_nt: TGTGCCAGCAGCCTGGGGATCGGGTCTTCCTACGAGCAGTTCTTC
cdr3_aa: CASSLGIGSSYEQFF

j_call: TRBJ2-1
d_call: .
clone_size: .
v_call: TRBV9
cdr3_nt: TGTGCCAGCAGCCCGTCGGGGGAGCTTAACAATGAGCAGTTCTTC
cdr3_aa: CASSPSGELNNEQFF

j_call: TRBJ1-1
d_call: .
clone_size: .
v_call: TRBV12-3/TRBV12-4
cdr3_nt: TGTGCCAGCAGTCTAGAGGTCGGGCCGCGGGTGGCTTTCTTT
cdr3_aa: CASSLEVGPRVAFF

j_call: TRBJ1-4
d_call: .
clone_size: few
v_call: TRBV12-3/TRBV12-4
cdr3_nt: TGTGCCAGCAGTTTTTGGAGCCAGCCGGGTGAAAAACTGTTTTTT
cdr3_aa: CASSFWSQPGEKLFF

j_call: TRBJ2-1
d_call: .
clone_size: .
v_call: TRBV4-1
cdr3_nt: TGCGCCAGCGGTAAAAACGGGGGTGGGGGCAATGAGCAGTTCTTC
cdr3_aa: CASGKNGGGGNEQFF

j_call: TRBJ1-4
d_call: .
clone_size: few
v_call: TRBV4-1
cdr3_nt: TGCGCCAGCAGCCACCCCGCCCGGTCGGAGAAACTGTTTTTT
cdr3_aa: CASSHPARSEKLFF

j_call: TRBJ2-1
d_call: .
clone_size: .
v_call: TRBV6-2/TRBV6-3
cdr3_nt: TGTGCCAGCAGTTACACCCTTAGCCACGCCAGGGCCTACAATGAGCAGTTCTTC
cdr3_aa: CASSYTLSHARAYNEQFF

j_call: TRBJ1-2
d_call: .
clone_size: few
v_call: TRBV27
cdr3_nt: TGTGCCAGCAGTTTCTCAGGTAGTGAGGTCTATGGCTACACCTTC
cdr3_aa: CASSFSGSEVYGYTF

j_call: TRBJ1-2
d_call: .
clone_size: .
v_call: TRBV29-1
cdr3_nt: TGCAGCGTTGAAGATGGGCAGGGCGATGGCTACACCTTC
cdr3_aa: CSVEDGQGDGYTF

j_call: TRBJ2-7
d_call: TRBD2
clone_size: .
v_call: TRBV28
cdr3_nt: TGTGCCAGCAGACTTCCAAGCGGGGGGGCCGCCAATGAGCAGTACTTC
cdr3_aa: CASRLPSGGAANEQYF

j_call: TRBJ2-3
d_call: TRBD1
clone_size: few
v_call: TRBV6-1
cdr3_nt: TGTGCCAGCAGTGAAAGGGCCTCGGACAGGAATACAGATACGCAGTATTTT
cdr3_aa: CASSERASDRNTDTQYF

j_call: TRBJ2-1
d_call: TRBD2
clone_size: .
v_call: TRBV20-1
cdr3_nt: TGCAGTGCTAGAAGAGCGGGGGGGCTCGCGACCTACAATGAGCAGTTCTTC
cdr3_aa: CSARRAGGLATYNEQFF